This T cell receptor (beta chain) was captured by sequencing in a study of T cells in Graves' hyperthyroidism and ophthalmopathy. Study-level points and caveats: Blood also held most thyroid clonotypes expanded beyond 0.001.

Criteria for exclusion of patients were uncontrolled infection, other autoimmune disease, pregnancy or lactation. Diagnostic assessment was based on clinical symptoms, serum thyroxine and TRAb, thyroid ultrasound and orbital computed tomography. Amplified TCR beta CDR3 regions came from RNA transcripts. During a first-round RT-PCR of the TCR CDR3, the HTBI primer set was used. TCRdb analysed the multiplex PCR reads with MiXCR anew, one entry per CDR3 protein. The sample has about 500,000 distinct CDR3 sequences; approximately 48% are singletons. To note about this clonotype: The target antigen is unknown.

Germline assignment: CDR1 SGHDT and CDR2 YYEEEE. V was shortened by 1 base and J by 6 bases, with 4 bases between the two germline ends. The CDR3 runs 11 residues. The receptor was isolated from an adult woman with Graves' disease, either hyperthyroidism or ophthalmopathy (not recorded which). The sequencing sample was made of peripheral blood or thyroid tissue (not recorded which). The chain combines TRBV5-6 with TRBJ2-5; D is ambiguous. The CDR3 region has the DNA TGTGCCAGCAGCTTGATTCAGACCCAGTACTTC. It encodes CASSLIQTQYF.